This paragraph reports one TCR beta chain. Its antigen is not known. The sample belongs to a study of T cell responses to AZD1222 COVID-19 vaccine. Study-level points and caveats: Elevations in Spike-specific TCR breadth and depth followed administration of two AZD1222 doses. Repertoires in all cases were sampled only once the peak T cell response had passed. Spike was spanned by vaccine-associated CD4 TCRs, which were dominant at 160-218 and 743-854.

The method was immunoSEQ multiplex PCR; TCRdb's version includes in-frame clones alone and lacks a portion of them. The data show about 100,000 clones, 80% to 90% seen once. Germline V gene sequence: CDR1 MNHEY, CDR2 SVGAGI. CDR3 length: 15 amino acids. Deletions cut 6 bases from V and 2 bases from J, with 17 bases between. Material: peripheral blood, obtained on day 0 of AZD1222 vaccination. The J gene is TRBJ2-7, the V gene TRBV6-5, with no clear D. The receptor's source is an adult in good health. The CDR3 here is CASSMDGSYTYEQYF. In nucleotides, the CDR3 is TGTGCCAGCAGCATGGACGGCTCCTATACCTACGAGCAGTACTTC.